The clone carrying this TCR beta chain occurred a few times. Its antigen is as yet unknown. The iRepertoire nested amplicon-rescue multiplex PCR amplified TCR alpha and beta CDR3s from RNA. Tissue mRNA or PBMC total RNA, 100-400 ng, went into one-step reverse transcription and amplification. Using its own MiXCR run on the multiplex PCR reads, TCRdb lists one record per CDR3 protein. The sample consists of about 140,000 distinct CDR3 sequences, approximately 40% of them appearing once. CDR3 size: 12 residues. CDR1 and CDR2 (germline): MNHNS, SASEGT. V was cut by 4 bases and J by 2 bases, with 5 bases left in between. The sample originates from a study of glioma-infiltrating T cells. Study results and caveats: Very few CDR3 sequences were shared between tissue and blood. Tissue-blood divergence was below expectation in non-neoplastic patients, above in gliomas.

Sequenced input: glioma tissue, nonneoplastic brain tissue, or PBMCs (not recorded which). This clonotype was obtained from a human donor with low-grade glioma or glioblastoma, undergoing nonglioma brain surgery, or in good health (not recorded which). The chain recombines TRBV6-1 with TRBJ1-1; D remains ambiguous. CDR3: CASSVGNTEAFF. The DNA for the CDR3 is TGTGCCAGCAGTGTCGGTAACACTGAAGCTTTCTTT.